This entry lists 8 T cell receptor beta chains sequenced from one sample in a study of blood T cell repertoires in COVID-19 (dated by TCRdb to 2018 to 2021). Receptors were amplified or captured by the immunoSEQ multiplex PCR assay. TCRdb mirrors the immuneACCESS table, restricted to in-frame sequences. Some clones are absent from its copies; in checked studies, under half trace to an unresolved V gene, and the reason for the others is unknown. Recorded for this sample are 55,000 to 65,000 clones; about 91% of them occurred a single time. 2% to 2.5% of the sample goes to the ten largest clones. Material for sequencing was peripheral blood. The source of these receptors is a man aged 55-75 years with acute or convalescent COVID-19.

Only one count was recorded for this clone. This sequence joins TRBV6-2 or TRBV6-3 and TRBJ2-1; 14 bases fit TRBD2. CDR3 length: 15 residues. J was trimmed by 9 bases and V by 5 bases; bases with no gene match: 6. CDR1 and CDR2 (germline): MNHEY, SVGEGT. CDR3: CASSAGLAGVSEQFF. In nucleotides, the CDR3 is TGTGCCAGCAGTGCGGGACTAGCGGGAGTGAGTGAGCAGTTCTTC.

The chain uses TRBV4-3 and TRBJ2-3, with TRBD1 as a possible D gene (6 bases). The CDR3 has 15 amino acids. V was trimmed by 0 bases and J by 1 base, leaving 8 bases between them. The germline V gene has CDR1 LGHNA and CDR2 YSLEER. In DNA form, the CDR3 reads TGCGCCAGCAGCCAAGATTCAGGGGGCACAGATACGCAGTATTTT. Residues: CASSQDSGGTDTQYF.

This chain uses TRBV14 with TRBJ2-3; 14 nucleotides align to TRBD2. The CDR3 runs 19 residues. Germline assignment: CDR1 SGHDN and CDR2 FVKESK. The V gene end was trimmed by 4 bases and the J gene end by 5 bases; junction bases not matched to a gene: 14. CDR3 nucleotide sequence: TGTGCCAGCAGCCCCCTGCGGAGGACTAGCGGGAGGTATGGAGATACGCAGTATTTT. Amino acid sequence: CASSPLRRTSGRYGDTQYF.

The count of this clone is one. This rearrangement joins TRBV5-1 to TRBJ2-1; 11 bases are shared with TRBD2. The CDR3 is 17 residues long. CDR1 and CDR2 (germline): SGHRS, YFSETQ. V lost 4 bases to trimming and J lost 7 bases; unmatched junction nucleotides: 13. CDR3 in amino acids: CASSGTSGSGILNEQFF. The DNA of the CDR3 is TGCGCCAGCAGCGGAACTAGCGGGAGTGGAATTTTAAATGAGCAGTTCTTC.

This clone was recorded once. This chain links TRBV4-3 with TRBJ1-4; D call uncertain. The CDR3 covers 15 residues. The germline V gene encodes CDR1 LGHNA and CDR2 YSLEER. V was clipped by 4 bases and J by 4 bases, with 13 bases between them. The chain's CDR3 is CASSRRTAVNEKLFF. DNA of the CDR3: TGCGCCAGCAGCCGCCGAACAGCCGTTAATGAAAAACTGTTTTTT.

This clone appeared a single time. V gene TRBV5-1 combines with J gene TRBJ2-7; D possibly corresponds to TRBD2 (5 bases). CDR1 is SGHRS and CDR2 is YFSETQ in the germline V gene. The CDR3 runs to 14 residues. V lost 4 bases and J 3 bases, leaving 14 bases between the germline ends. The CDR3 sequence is CASSSGAANYEQYF. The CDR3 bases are TGCGCCAGCAGCAGCGGAGCGGCTAACTACGAGCAGTACTTC.

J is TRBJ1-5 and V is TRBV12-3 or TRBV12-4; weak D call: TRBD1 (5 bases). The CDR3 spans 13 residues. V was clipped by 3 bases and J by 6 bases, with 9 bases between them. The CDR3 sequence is CASSLAGGQPQHF. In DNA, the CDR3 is TGTGCCAGCAGTTTGGCGGGGGGTCAGCCCCAGCATTTT.

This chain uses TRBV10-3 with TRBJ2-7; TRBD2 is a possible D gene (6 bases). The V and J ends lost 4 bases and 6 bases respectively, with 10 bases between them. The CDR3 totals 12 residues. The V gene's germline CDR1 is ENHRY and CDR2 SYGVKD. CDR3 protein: CAISAMGGEQYF. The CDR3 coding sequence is TGTGCCATCAGTGCCATGGGAGGCGAGCAGTACTTC.